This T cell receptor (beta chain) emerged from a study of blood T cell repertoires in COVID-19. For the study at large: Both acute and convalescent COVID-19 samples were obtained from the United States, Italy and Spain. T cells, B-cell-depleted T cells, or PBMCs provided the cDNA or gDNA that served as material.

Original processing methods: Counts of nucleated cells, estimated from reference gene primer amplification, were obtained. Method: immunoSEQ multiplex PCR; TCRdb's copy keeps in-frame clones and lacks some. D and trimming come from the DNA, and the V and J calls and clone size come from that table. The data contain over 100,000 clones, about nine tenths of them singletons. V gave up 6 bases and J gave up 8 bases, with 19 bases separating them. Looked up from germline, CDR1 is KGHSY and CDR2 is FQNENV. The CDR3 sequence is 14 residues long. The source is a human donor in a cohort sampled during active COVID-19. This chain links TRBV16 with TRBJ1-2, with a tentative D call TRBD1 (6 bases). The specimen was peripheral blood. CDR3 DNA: TGTGCCAGCAGTCCGGACAGCCATTTATACGGCTACACCTTC. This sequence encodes CASSPDSHLYGYTF.